This TCR beta chain comes out of a study of blood T cell repertoires in COVID-19. The overall study: Collection of acute and convalescent COVID-19 samples took place in the United States, Italy and Spain. PBMCs, B-cell-depleted T cells, or T cells provided the cDNA or gDNA that made up the material.

Sequencing used immunoSEQ multiplex PCR; TCRdb keeps in-frame clones, though not all of them. This sample carries about 180,000 clones, 65% to 85% of them seen once, and the ten largest clones take 6.5% to 7.5%. Germline trimming cut 3 bases from V and 6 bases from J; bases unmatched to any gene: 3. The CDR3 consists of 14 residues. Germline V CDR1 and CDR2: SGHNT, YYREEE (reference sequence). Followed longitudinally, the Seattle patients had been enrolled during active infection. The sequencing input was peripheral blood. The chain joins TRBV5-4 to TRBJ2-1; 10 nucleotides agree with TRBD2. This receptor was obtained from a woman between 35 and 50 years old with COVID-19, enrolled during active disease. The CDR3 DNA is TGTGCCAGCAGCTCCTGGACTAGCGGCAATGAGCAGTTCTTC. It encodes CASSSWTSGNEQFF. Supplemented by reference TRBV5-4 and TRBJ2-1, the full variable domain reads ETGVTQSPTHLIKTRGQQVTLRCSSQSGHNTVSWYQQALGQGPQFIFQYYREEENGRGNFPPRFSGLQFPNYSSELNVNALELDDSALYLCASSSWTSGNEQFFGPGTRLTVL.